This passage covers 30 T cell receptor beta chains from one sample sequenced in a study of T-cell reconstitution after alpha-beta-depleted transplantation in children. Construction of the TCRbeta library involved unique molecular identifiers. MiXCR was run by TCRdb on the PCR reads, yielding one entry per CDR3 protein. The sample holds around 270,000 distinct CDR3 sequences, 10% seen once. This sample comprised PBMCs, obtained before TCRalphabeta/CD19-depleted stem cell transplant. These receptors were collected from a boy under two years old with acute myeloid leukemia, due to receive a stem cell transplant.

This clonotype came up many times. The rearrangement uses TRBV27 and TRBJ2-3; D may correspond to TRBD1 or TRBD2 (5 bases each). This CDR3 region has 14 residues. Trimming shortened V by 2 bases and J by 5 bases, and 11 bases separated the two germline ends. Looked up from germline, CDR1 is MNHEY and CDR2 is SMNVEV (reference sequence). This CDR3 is CASSLTGAEDTQYF. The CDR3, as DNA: TGTGCCAGCAGTTTAACCGGGGCGGAAGATACGCAGTATTTT.

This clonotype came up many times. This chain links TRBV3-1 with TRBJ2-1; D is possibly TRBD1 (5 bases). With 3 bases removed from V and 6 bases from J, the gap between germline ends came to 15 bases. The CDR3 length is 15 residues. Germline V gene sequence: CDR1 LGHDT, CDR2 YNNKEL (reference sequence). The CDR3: CASSHNRKKGNEQFF. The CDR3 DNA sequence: TGTGCCAGCAGCCATAACAGGAAGAAAGGCAATGAGCAGTTCTTC.

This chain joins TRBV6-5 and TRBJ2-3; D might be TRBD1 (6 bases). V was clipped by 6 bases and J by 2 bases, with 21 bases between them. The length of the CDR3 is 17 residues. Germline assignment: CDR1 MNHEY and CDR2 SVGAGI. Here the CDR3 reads CASSYRDTQLATDTQYF. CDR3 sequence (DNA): TGTGCCAGCAGCTACCGGGACACCCAACTGGCCACAGATACGCAGTATTTT.

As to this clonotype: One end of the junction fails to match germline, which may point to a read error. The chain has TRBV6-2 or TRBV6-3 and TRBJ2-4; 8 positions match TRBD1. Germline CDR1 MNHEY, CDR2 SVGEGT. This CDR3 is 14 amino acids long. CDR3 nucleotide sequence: TGTGCCAGCAGTTACTTGGTCAGGGGGCATCCTGTAGTCTTC. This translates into CASSYLVRGHPVVF.

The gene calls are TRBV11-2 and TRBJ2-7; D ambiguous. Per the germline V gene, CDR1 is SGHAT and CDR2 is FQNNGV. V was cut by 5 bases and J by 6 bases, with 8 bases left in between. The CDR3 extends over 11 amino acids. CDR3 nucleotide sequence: TGTGCCAGCAGCCTAACTCTCGAGCAGTACTTC. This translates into CASSLTLEQYF.

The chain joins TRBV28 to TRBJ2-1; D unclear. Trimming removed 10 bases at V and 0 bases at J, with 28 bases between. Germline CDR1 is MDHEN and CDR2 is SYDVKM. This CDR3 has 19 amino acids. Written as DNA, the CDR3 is TGTGCCATCTGCTTGACCTCTAGATTACTCCAGAGCTCCTACAATGAGCAGTTCTTC. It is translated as CAICLTSRLLQSSYNEQFF.

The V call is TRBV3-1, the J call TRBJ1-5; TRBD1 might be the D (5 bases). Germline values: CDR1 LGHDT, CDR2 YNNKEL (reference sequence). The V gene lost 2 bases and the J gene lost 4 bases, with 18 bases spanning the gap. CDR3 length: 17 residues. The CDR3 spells CASSQRPLTGPNQPQHF. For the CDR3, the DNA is TGTGCCAGCAGCCAAAGACCTCTAACGGGGCCAAATCAGCCCCAGCATTTT.

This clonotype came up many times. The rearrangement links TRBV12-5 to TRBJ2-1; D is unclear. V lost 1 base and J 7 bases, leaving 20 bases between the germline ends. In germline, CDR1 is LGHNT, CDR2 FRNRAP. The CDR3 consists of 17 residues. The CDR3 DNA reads TGTGCTAGTGGTTTGGGTCGACCCTTCGTAGAAATTAATGAGCAGTTCTTC. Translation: CASGLGRPFVEINEQFF.

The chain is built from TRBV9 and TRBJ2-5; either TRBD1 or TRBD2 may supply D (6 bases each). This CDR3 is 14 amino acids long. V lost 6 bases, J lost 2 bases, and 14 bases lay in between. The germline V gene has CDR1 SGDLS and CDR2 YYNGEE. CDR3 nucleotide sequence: TGTGCCAGCAACGACGGGGGCTTTCAAGAGACCCAGTACTTC. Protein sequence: CASNDGGFQETQYF.

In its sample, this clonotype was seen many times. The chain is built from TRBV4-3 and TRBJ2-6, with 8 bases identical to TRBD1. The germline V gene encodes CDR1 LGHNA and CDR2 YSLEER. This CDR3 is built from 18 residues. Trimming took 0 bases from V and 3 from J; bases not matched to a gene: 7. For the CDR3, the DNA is TGCGCCAGCAGCCAAGACCAGGGGGCGCGGTTTGGGGCCAACGTCCTGACTTTC. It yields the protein CASSQDQGARFGANVLTF.

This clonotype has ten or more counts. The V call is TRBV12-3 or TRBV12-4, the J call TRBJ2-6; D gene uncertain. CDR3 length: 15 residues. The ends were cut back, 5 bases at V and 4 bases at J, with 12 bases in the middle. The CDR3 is CASSPAARGANVLTF. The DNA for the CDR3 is TGTGCCAGCAGTCCCGCGGCCCGGGGGGCCAACGTCCTGACTTTC.

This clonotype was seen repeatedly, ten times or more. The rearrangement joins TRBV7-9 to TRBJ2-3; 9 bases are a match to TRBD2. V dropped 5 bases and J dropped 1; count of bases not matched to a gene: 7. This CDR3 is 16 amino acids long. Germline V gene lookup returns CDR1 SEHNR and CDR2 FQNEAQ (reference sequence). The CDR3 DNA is TGTGCCAGCAGCGCAATAGCGGGAGTGCGCACAGATACGCAGTATTTT. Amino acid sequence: CASSAIAGVRTDTQYF.

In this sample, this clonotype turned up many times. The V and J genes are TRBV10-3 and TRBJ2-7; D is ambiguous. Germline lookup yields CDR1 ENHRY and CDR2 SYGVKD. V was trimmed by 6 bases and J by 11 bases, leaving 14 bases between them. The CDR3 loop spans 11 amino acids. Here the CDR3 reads CAISQNLEKYF. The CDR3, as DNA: TGTGCCATCAGCCAGAACCTAGAAAAGTACTTC.

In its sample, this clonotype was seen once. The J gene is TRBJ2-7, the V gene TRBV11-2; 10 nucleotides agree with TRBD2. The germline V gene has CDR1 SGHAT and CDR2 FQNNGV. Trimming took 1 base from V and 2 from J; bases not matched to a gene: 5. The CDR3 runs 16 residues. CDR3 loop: CASSLASGTSAYEQYF. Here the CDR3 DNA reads TGTGCCAGCAGCTTAGCCTCCGGGACTAGCGCCTACGAGCAGTACTTC. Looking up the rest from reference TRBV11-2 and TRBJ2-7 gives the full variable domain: EAGVAQSPRYKIIEKRQSVAFWCNPISGHATLYWYQQILGQGPKLLIQFQNNGVVDDSQLPKDRFSAERLKGVDSTLKIQPAKLEDSAVYLCASSLASGTSAYEQYFGPGTRLTVT.

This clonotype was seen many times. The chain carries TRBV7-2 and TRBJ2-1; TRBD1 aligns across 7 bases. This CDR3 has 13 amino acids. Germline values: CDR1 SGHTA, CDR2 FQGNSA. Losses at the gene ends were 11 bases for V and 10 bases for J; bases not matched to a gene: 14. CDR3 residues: CACRTGNTREQFF. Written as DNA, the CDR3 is TGTGCCTGCCGGACAGGCAATACAAGGGAGCAGTTCTTC. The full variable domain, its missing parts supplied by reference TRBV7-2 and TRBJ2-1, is GAGVSQSPSNKVTEKGKDVELRCDPISGHTALYWYRQSLGQGLEFLIYFQGNSAPDKSGLPSDRFSAERTGGSVSTLTIQRTQQEDSAVYLCACRTGNTREQFFGPGTRLTVL.

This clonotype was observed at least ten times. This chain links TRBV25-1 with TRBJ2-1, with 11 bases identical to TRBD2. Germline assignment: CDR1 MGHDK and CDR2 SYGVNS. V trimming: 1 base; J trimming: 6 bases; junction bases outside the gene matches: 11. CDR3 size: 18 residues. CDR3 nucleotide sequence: TGTGCCAGCAGTGAATTCTTTGGTACTAGCGGGAGTATCAATGAGCAGTTCTTC. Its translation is CASSEFFGTSGSINEQFF.

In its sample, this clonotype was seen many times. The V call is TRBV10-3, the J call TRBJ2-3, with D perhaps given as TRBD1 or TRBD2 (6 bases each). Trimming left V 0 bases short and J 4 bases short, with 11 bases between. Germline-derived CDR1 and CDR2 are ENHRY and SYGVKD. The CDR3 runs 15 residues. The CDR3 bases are TGTGCCATCAGTGAGTCTAGGGGGGCAGCAGATACGCAGTATTTT. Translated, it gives CAISESRGAADTQYF.

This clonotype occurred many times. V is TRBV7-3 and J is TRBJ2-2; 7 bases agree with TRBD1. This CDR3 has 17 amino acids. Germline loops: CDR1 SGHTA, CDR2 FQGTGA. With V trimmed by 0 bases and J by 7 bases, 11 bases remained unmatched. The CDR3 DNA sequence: TGTGCCAGCAGCTTAACCCAGACAGGGCCTTGGGGCGGGGAGCTGTTTTTT. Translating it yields CASSLTQTGPWGGELFF.

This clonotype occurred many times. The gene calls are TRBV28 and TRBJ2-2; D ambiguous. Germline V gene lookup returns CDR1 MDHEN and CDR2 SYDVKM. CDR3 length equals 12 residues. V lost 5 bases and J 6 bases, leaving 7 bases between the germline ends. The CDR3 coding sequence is TGTGCCAGCAGTCCCCCGGCCGGGGAGCTGTTTTTT. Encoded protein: CASSPPAGELFF.

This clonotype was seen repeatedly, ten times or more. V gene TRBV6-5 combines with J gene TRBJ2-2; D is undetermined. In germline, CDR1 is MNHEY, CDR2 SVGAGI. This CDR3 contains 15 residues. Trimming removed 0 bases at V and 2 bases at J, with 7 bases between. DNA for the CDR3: TGTGCCAGCAGTTACTCCCTAGGAAACACCGGGGAGCTGTTTTTT. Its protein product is CASSYSLGNTGELFF.

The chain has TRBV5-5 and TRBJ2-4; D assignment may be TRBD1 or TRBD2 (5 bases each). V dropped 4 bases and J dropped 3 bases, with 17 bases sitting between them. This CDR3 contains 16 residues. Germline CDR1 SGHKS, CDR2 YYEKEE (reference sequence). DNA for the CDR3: TGTGCCAGCAGCCCAATTCCGGGACGGAGCAAAAACATTCAGTACTTC. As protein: CASSPIPGRSKNIQYF.

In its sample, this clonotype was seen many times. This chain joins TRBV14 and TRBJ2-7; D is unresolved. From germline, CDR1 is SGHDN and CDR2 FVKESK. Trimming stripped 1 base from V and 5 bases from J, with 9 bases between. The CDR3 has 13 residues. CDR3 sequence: CASSQAPRDEQYF. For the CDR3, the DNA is TGTGCCAGCAGCCAAGCCCCCCGGGACGAGCAGTACTTC.

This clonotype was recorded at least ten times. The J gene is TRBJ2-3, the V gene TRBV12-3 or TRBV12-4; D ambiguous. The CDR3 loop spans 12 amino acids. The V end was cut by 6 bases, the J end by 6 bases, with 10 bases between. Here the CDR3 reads CASSLNWDTQYF. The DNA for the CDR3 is TGTGCCAGCAGCCTAAATTGGGATACGCAGTATTTT.

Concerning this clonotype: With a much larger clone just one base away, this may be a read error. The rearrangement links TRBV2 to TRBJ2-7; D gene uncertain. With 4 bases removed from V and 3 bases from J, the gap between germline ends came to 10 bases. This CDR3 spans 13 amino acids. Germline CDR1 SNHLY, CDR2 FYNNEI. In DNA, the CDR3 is TGTGCCAGCAGTGCCGGGCCTCACTACGAGCAGTACTTC. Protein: CASSAGPHYEQYF.

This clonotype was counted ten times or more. CDR3 DNA: TGTGCCAGCAGCCCCGTTGGGGCCAAAAACATTCAGTACTTC. This encodes CASSPVGAKNIQYF. The chain employs TRBV7-2 and TRBJ2-4, with unresolved D. The CDR3 is 14 residues long. V was cut by 5 bases and J by 1 base, with 9 bases left in between. Germline V gives CDR1 SGHTA, CDR2 FQGNSA.

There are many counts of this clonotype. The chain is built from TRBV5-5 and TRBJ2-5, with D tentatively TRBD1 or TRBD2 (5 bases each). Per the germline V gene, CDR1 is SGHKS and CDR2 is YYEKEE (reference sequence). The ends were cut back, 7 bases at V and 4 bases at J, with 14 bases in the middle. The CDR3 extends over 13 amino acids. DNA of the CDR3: TGTGCCAGCTGGTCCTCTGGGGGAGAGACCCAGTACTTC. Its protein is CASWSSGGETQYF.

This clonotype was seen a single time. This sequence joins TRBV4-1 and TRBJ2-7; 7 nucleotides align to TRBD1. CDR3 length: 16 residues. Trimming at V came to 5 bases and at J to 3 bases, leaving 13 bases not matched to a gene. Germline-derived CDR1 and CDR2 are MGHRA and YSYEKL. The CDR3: CASSILWTGGLYEQYF. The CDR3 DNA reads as TGCGCCAGCAGCATACTTTGGACAGGCGGTCTCTACGAGCAGTACTTC.

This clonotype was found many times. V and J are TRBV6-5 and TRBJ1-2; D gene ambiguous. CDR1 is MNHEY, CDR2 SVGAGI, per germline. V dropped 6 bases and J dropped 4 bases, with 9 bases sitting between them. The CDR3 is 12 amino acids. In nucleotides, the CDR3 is TGTGCCAGCAGAGAGTGGGGCTATGGCTACACCTTC. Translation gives CASREWGYGYTF.

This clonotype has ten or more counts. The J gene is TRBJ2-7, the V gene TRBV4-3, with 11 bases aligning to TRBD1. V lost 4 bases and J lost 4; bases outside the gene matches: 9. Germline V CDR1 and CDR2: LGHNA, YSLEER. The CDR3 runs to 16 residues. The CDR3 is CASSRDRGYQAYEQYF. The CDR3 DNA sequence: TGCGCCAGCAGCCGGGACAGGGGGTATCAGGCGTACGAGCAGTACTTC.

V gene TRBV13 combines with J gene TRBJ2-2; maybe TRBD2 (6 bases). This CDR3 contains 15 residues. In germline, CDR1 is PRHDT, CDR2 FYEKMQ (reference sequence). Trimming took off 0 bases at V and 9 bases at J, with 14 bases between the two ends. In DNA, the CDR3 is TGTGCCAGCAGCTTAGGACTAGCCGAACACCGGGAGCTGTTTTTT. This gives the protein CASSLGLAEHRELFF.